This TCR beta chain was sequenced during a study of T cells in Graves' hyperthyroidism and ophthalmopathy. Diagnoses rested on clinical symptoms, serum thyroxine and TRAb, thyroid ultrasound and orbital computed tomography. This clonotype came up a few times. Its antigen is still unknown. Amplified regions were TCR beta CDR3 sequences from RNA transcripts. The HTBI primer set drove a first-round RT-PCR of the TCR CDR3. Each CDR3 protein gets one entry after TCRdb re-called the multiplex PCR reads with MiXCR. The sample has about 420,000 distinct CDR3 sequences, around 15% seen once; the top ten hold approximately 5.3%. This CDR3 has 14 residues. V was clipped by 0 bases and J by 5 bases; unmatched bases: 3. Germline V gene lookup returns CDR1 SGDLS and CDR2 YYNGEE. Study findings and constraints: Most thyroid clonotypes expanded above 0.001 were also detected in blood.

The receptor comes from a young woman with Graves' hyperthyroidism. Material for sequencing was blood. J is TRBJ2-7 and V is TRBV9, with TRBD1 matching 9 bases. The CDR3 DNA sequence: TGTGCCAGCAGCGTAGGGGGACAGGGTAACGAGCAGTACTTC. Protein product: CASSVGGQGNEQYF.